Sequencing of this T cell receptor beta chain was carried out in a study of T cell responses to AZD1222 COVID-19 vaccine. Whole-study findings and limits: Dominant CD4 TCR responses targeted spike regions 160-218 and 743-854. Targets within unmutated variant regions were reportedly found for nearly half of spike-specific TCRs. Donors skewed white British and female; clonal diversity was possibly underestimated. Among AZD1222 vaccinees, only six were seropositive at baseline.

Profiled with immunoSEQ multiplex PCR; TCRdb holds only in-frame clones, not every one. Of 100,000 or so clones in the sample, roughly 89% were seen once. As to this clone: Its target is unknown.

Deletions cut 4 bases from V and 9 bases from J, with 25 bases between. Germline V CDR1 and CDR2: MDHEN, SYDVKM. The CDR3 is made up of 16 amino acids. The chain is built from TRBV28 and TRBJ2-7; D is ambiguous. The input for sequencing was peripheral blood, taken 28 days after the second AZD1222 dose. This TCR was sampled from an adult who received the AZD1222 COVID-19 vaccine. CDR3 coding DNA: TGTGCCAGCAGTTCCCCCCTCCGGGCCCTCGACTGGGGGCAGTACTTC. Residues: CASSSPLRALDWGQYF. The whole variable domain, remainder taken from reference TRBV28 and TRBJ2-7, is DVKVTQSSRYLVKRTGEKVFLECVQDMDHENMFWYRQDPGLGLRLIYFSYDVKMKEKGDIPEGYSVSREKKERFSLILESASTNQTSMYLCASSSPLRALDWGQYFGPGTRLTVT.